The clone carrying this TCR beta chain occurred many times. The sample comes from a study of T cells in Graves' hyperthyroidism and ophthalmopathy. Study-level background: Before any treatment, at initial diagnosis, peripheral blood was collected.

PBMCs were obtained from under 13 ml fresh peripheral blood. Germline V gene data show CDR1 as MDHEN and CDR2 as SYDVKM. CDR3 length equals 14 residues. V was pared by 3 bases and J by 5 bases, with 13 bases between. Amplified TCR beta CDR3 regions came from RNA transcripts. The TCR CDR3 was amplified in a first-round RT-PCR using the HTBI primer set. From the multiplex PCR reads, TCRdb called clonotypes with MiXCR, one entry per CDR3 protein. This sample has roughly 600,000 distinct CDR3 sequences, with roughly 15% found just once. Sequenced material: blood. This chain links TRBV28 with TRBJ1-2; D uncertain. The origin of this receptor is a woman aged 50 to 60 with Graves' ophthalmopathy. CDR3 protein: CASSFPGRSYGYTF. The DNA for the CDR3 is TGTGCCAGCAGTTTCCCTGGACGGAGTTATGGCTACACCTTC.